A single sample is the source of the 12 T cell receptor beta chains below, sequenced in a study of T cells after yellow fever vaccination. Using its own MiXCR run on the 5' RACE reads, TCRdb lists one record per CDR3 protein. Of 300,000 to 400,000 distinct CDR3 sequences detected, roughly an eighth appear once; the ten largest clones hold about 3%. Sequences were derived from CD4+ T cells sorted from PBMCs, sampled 15 days after the yellow fever booster vaccination. These TCRs come from a man between 18 and 35 years old who received the YFV17D yellow fever vaccine.

This rearrangement joins TRBV24-1 to TRBJ2-7; possible D gene TRBD2, 6 bases. V gave up 7 bases and J gave up 0 bases, with 18 bases separating them. In germline, CDR1 is KGHDR, CDR2 SFDVKD. CDR3 length equals 16 residues. The CDR3 here is CATSIPPGLSSYEQYV. CDR3 nucleotide sequence: TGTGCCACCAGCATACCTCCGGGACTTAGCTCCTACGAGCAGTACGTC.

This clonotype was counted only a few times. V gene TRBV4-1 combines with J gene TRBJ2-3, with TRBD2 matching over 10 bases. Losses at the gene ends were 4 bases for V and 6 bases for J; bases not matched to a gene: 7. The V gene's germline CDR1 is MGHRA and CDR2 YSYEKL. This CDR3 has 15 amino acids. The CDR3 coding sequence is TGCGCCAGCAGCCCCCAGCGGGGGGGCCTCGATACGCAGTATTTT. Translating gives CASSPQRGGLDTQYF.

The chain carries TRBV27 and TRBJ2-3; 10 bases line up with TRBD2. The germline gives CDR1 MNHEY, CDR2 SMNVEV (reference sequence). The CDR3 totals 17 residues. V trimming: 1 base; J trimming: 4 bases; junction bases outside the gene matches: 8. DNA of the CDR3: TGTGCCAGCAGTTTATGGGCTAGCGGGGGAGTGTCAGATACGCAGTATTTT. It specifies CASSLWASGGVSDTQYF.

This clonotype was recorded a few times. The chain carries TRBV30 and TRBJ2-1, with 7 bases identical to TRBD2. Germline-derived CDR1 and CDR2 are GTSNPN and SVGIG (reference sequence). CDR3 length: 11 residues. The junction had 6 bases not matched to a gene; V was cut back by 1 base and J by 15 bases. CDR3 sequence (DNA): TGTGCCTGGAGTGGGGGCGGGGGATGGTTCTTC. Residues: CAWSGGGGWFF.

The chain is built from TRBV18 and TRBJ2-7, with TRBD2 as a possible D gene (6 bases). Germline CDR1 reads KGHSH; CDR2 reads LQKENI. With 3 bases removed from V and 7 bases from J, the gap between germline ends came to 13 bases. This CDR3 comprises 13 residues. The CDR3 is CASSPGPGREQYV. CDR3 bases: TGTGCCAGCTCACCTGGTCCTGGGAGGGAGCAGTACGTC.

This clonotype was seen ten or more times. The chain is built from TRBV20-1 and TRBJ1-4, with D perhaps matching TRBD1 (6 bases). Trimming left V 1 base short and J 7 bases short, with 19 bases between. Per germline, CDR1 DFQATT and CDR2 SNEGSKA (reference sequence). The CDR3 sequence is 16 residues long. CDR3 amino acids: CSARGDGGLMGEKLFF. DNA for the CDR3: TGCAGTGCTAGAGGGGACGGGGGGCTAATGGGTGAAAAACTGTTTTTT.

Points on this clonotype: This clone may be a read error of a much larger clone one base away. The chain links TRBV4-2 to TRBJ1-1; D is unclear. The CDR3 has 11 amino acids. Trimming pared 7 bases from V and 1 base from J, leaving 4 bases between. CDR1 and CDR2 (germline): LGHNA, YNFKEQ. The CDR3 loop is CASTWNTEAFF. CDR3 bases: TGTGCCAGCACCTGGAACACTGAAGCTTTCTTT.

The chain recombines TRBV28 with TRBJ2-4; 9 bases fit TRBD2. The CDR3 covers 21 residues. Germline values: CDR1 MDHEN, CDR2 SYDVKM. V dropped 5 bases and J dropped 0; count of bases not matched to a gene: 20. The CDR3 here is CASSLPLLLAGGPVAKNIQYF. CDR3 nucleotides: TGTGCCAGCAGTCTACCCCTCCTACTAGCGGGCGGACCTGTAGCCAAAAACATTCAGTACTTC.

This clonotype was seen ten or more times. The CDR3 coding sequence is TGCAGTGCTAGCGGGGCCCAGGGTCAGCCCCAGCATTTT. Protein product: CSASGAQGQPQHF. The chain employs TRBV20-1 and TRBJ1-5, with D perhaps matching TRBD1 (5 bases). CDR1 and CDR2 from the germline V gene are DFQATT and SNEGSKA (reference sequence). V was pared by 3 bases and J by 6 bases, with 12 bases between. CDR3 length: 13 amino acids.

This chain uses TRBV18 with TRBJ1-1; no clear D gene. The CDR3 has 14 amino acids. Germline V gives CDR1 KGHSH, CDR2 LQKENI. Trimming took 3 bases from V and 1 from J, leaving 9 bases between them. The CDR3 loop is CASSPFQENTEAFF. Written as DNA, the CDR3 is TGTGCCAGCTCACCGTTTCAAGAGAACACTGAAGCTTTCTTT.

This clonotype was observed a handful of times. The rearrangement uses TRBV7-2 and TRBJ1-2; D is unresolved. CDR1 and CDR2 (germline): SGHTA, FQGNSA. Trimming took 0 bases from V and 3 from J, leaving 8 bases between them. The CDR3 runs 14 residues. In nucleotides, the CDR3 is TGTGCCAGCAGCTTAGCGTGGAAGGACTATGGCTACACCTTC. Its translation: CASSLAWKDYGYTF.

The CDR3 region is CASSIPRGVGNTEAFF. Here the CDR3 DNA reads TGTGCCAGCAGTATACCCAGGGGAGTTGGGAACACTGAAGCTTTCTTT. This chain links TRBV28 with TRBJ1-1; D may be TRBD1 (6 bases). Germline V CDR1 and CDR2: MDHEN, SYDVKM. V was pared by 5 bases and J by 1 base, with 17 bases between. The CDR3 loop spans 16 amino acids.